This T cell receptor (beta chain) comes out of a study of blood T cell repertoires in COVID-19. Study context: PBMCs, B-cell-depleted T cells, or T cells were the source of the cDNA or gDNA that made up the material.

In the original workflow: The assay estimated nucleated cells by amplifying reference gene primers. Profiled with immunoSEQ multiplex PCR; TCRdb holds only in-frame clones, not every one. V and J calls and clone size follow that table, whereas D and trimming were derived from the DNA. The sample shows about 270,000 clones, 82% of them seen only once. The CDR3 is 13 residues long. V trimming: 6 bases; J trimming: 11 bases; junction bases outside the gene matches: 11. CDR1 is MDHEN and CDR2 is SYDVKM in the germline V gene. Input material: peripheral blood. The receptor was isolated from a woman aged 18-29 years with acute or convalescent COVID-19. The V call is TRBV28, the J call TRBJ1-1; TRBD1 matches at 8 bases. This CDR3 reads CASSLGTGTLAFF. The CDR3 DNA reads TGTGCCAGCAGCCTCGGGACAGGTACGTTGGCTTTCTTT.